This T cell receptor beta chain was obtained from a study of cytomegalovirus exposure and HLA in healthy donors. Assay used: immunoSEQ multiplex PCR; TCRdb lists only in-frame clones, some missing. This sample carries 130,000 or so clones, roughly 89% of them seen once, and the ten largest clones take about 1.9%. In germline, CDR1 is MNHNS, CDR2 SASEGT. V shed 3 bases, J shed 2 bases, and the junction held 13 bases outside the gene matches. The CDR3 has 18 residues. J is TRBJ2-5 and V is TRBV6-1, with TRBD2 matching 9 bases. This TCR was recovered from a woman younger than 30 in good health and CMV-seronegative. Material for sequencing was PBMCs. The CDR3 DNA follows: TGTGCCAGCAGTGACCTCTGGCGGGGGGGTACCTTACAAGAGACCCAGTACTTC. It specifies CASSDLWRGGTLQETQYF.